This section outlines one T cell receptor beta chain sequence together with its context. The antigen is not known. Deletions cut 5 bases from V and 1 base from J, with 11 bases between. CDR1 and CDR2 (germline): DFQATT, SNEGSKA (reference sequence). The CDR3 totals 13 residues. The study drew donors from healthy Caucasian individuals in Russia aged roughly 6 to 100. The second PCR ran roughly 7 to 12 cycles with a sample-barcoded 5' primer and J-beta primers. TCRdb redid the calling of the 5' RACE reads with MiXCR, one entry per CDR3 protein. The table records 1.8 million or so distinct CDR3 sequences, about two fifths of them present only once. The sample comes from a study of blood T cells in healthy people across ages. General study points: Compared with aged donors, long-lived donors showed fewer expanded clones, suggesting selection.

The TCR was taken from a human donor in good health. The sample comprised blood. The V gene is TRBV20-1, the J gene TRBJ1-2; D not certain. The DNA of the CDR3 is TGCAGTGCTGTCCGTCTGGATAACTATGGCTACACCTTC. Translating it yields CSAVRLDNYGYTF.